This T cell receptor beta chain was captured by sequencing in a study of blood T cell repertoires in COVID-19. About the research overall: In each case, the material was cDNA or gDNA derived from T cells, B-cell-depleted T cells, or PBMCs.

The CDR3 has 16 residues. Germline trimming cut 5 bases from V and 9 bases from J; bases unmatched to any gene: 13. The germline V gene encodes CDR1 SGDLS and CDR2 YYNGEE. In the original analysis: Estimation of nucleated cell counts relied on the amplification of reference gene primers. Clones were read by immunoSEQ multiplex PCR, and TCRdb kept only the in-frame ones, dropping some. Clonal size and the V and J genes are those of that table, whereas D and trimming came from the DNA. This table has 190,000 or so clones, 87% appearing once. Everyone who took part was 18 to 89 years old, and they came from fewer than 25 US areas. Participants' own reports of clinical history determined their cohort assignment.

Sequenced sample: PBMCs or T cells enriched from blood (not recorded which). The chain has TRBV9 and TRBJ2-1; TRBD2 matches 11 bases. The receptor comes from a woman under 40 who had recovered from COVID-19. The CDR3 region has the DNA TGTGCCAGCAGGGAAATACTAGCGGGGGCCCTCGGTGAGCAGTTCTTC. Its translation: CASREILAGALGEQFF.